This T cell receptor beta chain was recovered during a study of monozygotic twins with inflammatory bowel disease. The study's findings and limits: The data offered no way to tell different T cell subtypes apart.

For this clonotype: What it binds is unknown.

Making each TCR library took approximately 3,700 ng of total RNA. Addition of UMIs with a 6-nucleotide sample barcode was achieved by template switching. TCRdb re-called the 5' RACE reads and catalogs CDR3 proteins one per entry, DNA excluded. With some 330,000 distinct CDR3 sequences in the sample, the ten largest clones hold roughly 5.3%. The CDR3 length is 12 residues. The V gene's germline CDR1 is DFQATT and CDR2 SNEGSKA (reference sequence). The chain has TRBV20-1 and TRBJ1-2. Sequenced material: blood. The receptor was derived from a human donor with ulcerative colitis or Crohn's disease, or a healthy co-twin of an affected twin (not recorded which). This CDR3 is CSARAASFGYTF.